This TCR beta chain was profiled in a study of blood T cell repertoires in COVID-19. The wider study: Acute and convalescent COVID-19 samples came from the United States, Italy and Spain.

This CDR3 has 18 residues. CDR1 and CDR2 (germline): MNHEY, SVGEGT. The ends were cut back, 1 base at V and 1 base at J, with 19 bases in the middle. Per the study methods: Reference gene primer amplification in the assay estimated nucleated cell counts. TCRdb's table, derived via immunoSEQ multiplex PCR, lists solely in-frame clones and lacks some. The DNA gave D and trimming, while V, J and clone size come from that table. The repertoire holds roughly 280,000 clones, around 89% seen once, with 2.5% to 3% in the top ten. Donors in Cohort 3 who had recovered were those with two negative PCRs, healthcare professional clearance, or resolution of their symptoms.

The chain links TRBV6-2 or TRBV6-3 to TRBJ2-5, with D perhaps matching TRBD1 (6 bases). This sequence originates from a woman aged 45-65 years who had recovered from COVID-19. Sequenced input: PBMCs or T cells enriched from blood (not recorded which). The CDR3 protein is CASSYFRGETDPQETQYF. In nucleotides, the CDR3 is TGTGCCAGCAGTTACTTCAGGGGCGAAACCGACCCCCAAGAGACCCAGTACTTC.